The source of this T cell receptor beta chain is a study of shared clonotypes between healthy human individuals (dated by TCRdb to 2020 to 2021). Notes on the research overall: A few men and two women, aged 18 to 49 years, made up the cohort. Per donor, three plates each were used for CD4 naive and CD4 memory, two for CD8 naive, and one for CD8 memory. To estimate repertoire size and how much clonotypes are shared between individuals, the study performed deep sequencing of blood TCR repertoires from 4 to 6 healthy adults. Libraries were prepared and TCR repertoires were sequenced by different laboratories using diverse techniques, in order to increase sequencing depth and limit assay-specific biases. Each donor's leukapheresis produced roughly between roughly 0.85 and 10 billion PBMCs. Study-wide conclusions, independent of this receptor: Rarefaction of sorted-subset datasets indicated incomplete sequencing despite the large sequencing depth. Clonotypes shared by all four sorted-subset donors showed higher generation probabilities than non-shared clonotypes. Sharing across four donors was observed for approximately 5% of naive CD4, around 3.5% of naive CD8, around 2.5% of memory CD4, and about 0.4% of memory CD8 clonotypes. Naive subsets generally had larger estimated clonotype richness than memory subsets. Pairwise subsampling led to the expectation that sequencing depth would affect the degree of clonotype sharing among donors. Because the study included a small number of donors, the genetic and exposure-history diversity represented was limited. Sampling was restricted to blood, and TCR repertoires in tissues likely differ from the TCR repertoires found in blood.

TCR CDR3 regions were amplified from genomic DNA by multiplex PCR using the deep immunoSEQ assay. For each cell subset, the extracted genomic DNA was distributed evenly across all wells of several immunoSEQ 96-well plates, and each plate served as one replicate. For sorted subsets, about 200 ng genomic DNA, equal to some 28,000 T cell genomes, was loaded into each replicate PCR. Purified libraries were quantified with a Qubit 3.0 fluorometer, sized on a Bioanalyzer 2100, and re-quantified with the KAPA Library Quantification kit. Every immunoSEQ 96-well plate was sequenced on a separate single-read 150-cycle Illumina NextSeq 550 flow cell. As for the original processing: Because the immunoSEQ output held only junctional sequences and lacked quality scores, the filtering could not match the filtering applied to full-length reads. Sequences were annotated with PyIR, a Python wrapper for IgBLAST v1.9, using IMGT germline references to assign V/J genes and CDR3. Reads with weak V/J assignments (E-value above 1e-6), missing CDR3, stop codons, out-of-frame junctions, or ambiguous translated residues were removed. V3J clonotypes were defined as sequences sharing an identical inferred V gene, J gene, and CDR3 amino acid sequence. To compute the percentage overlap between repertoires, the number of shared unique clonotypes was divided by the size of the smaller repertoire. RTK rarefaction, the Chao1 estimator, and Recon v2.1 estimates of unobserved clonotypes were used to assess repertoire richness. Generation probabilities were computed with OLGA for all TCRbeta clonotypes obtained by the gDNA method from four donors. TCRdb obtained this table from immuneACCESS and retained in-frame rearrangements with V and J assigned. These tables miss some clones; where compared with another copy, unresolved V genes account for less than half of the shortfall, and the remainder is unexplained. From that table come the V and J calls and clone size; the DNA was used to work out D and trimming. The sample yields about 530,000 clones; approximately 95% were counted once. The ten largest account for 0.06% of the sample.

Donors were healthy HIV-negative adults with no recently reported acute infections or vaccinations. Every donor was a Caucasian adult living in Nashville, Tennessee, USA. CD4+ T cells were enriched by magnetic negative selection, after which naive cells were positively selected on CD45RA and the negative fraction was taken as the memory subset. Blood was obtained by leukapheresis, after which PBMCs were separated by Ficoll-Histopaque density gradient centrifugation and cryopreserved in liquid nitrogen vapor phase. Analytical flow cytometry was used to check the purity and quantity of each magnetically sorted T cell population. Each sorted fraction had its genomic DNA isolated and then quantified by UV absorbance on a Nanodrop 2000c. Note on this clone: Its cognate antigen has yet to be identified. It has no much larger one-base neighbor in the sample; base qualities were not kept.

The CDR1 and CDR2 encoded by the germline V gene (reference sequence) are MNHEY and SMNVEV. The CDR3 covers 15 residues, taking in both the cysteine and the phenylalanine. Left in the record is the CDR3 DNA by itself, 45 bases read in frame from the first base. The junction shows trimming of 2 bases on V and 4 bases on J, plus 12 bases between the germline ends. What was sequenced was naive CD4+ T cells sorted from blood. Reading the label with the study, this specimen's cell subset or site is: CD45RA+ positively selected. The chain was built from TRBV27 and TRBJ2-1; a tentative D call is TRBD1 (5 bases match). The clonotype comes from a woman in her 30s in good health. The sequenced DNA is TGTGCCAGCAGTTTAGGGGCAGACTCGTACAATGAGCAGTTCTTC. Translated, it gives CASSLGADSYNEQFF.